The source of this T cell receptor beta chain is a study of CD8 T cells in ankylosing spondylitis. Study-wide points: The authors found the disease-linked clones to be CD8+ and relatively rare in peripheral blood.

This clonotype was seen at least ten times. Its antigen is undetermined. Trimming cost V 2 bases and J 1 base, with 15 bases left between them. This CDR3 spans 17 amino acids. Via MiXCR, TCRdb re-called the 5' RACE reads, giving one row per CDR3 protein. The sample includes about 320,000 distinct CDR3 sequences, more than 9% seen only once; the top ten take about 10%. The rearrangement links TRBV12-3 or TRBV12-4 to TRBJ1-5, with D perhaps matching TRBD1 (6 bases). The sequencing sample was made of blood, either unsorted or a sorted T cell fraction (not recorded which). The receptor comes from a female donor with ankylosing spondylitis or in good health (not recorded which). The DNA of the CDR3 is TGTGCCAGCAGTTTAAAAGGGGGGGGCGGAAGCAATCAGCCCCAGCATTTT. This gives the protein CASSLKGGGGSNQPQHF.